One TCR beta chain is described in this entry. What it binds is not known. This entry comes from a study of cytomegalovirus exposure and HLA in healthy donors. Trimming cost V 5 bases and J 5 bases, with 12 bases left between them. This CDR3 is 13 amino acids long. CDR1 is LNHDA, CDR2 SQIVND, per germline (reference sequence). Study-level points and caveats: Certain indistinguishable V segments, among them TRBV6-2 and TRBV6-3, were excluded. Reportedly, a later analysis found an Asian-associated ancestry cluster had fewer N-insertions than the approximately 700-donor mean.

Vbeta (60) and Jbeta (13) primers were used in the PCR. Assay used: immunoSEQ multiplex PCR; TCRdb lists only in-frame clones, some missing. The profile shows about 55,000 clones, roughly 71% of them singletons. The TCR comes from a man aged 35-49 years in good health and CMV-seropositive. The chain carries TRBV19 and TRBJ2-5; weak D call: TRBD2 (5 bases). The sequenced sample consisted of PBMCs. CDR3: CASSQTISETQYF. CDR3 DNA: TGTGCCAGTAGTCAGACTATCTCGGAGACCCAGTACTTC.